The T cell receptor beta chain under discussion was sequenced for a study of blood T cell repertoires in COVID-19. Study details: The United States, Italy and Spain were the sources of the acute and convalescent COVID-19 samples.

Using immunoSEQ multiplex PCR, the repertoire was profiled, and TCRdb retains in-frame clones only, with some absent. The repertoire holds just over 650,000 clones, with about nine tenths as singletons. Germline V gene sequence: CDR1 MRHNA, CDR2 SNTAGT. Trimming took off 3 bases at V and 9 bases at J, with 6 bases between the two ends. The length of the CDR3 is 11 residues. The chain couples TRBV6-4 to TRBJ2-4; TRBD2 is a possible D gene (6 bases). This sequence originates from a woman aged 18 to 35 with acute or convalescent COVID-19. Sequencing was carried out using peripheral blood. The CDR3, as DNA: TGTGCCAGCAGTGAGGGGGGCATTCAGTACTTC. It yields the protein CASSEGGIQYF.